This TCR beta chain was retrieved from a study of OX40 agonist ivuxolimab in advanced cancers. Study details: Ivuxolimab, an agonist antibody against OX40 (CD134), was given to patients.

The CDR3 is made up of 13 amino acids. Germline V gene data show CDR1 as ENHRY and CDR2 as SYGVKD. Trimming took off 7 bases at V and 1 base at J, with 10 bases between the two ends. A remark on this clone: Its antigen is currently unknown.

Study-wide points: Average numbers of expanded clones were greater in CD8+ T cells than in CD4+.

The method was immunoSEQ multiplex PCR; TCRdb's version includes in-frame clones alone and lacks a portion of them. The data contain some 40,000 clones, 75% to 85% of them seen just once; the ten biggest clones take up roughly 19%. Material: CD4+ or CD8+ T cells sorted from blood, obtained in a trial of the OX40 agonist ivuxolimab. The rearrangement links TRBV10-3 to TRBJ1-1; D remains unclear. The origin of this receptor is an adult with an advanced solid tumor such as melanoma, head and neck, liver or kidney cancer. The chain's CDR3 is CAITWEENTEAFF. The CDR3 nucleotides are TGTGCCATCACTTGGGAGGAGAACACTGAAGCTTTCTTT.